This T cell receptor beta chain is from a study of shared clonotypes between healthy human individuals. About this clone itself: No antigen is known for it.

Overall study findings and caveats: Sampling covered nothing but blood. Tissue TCR repertoires likely differ from those found in blood. Roughly 5% of naive CD4 clonotypes were shared across four donors.

The repertoire was sequenced with immunoSEQ multiplex PCR; TCRdb's copy has only in-frame clones and lacks some. The sample shows a few million clones, around nine tenths of them seen only once. After removal of 1 base from V and 1 base from J, the junction contained 6 bases not matched to a gene. The CDR3 extends over 17 amino acids. Germline CDR1 PRHDT, CDR2 FYEKMQ (reference sequence). The sample was naive CD4+ T cells sorted from blood. The subset denotes: CD45RA+ positively selected. The clonotype comes from a man between 18 and 35 years old in good health. The gene calls are TRBV13 and TRBJ2-5, with 10 bases identical to TRBD1. The CDR3 region has the DNA TGTGCCAGCAGCTTAGTGGGACAGGGGAGCCTCCAAGAGACCCAGTACTTC. Protein product: CASSLVGQGSLQETQYF.